Listed below are T cell receptor beta chains from one sample, sequenced in a study of beta chain features in type 1 diabetes. The table came from immunoSEQ multiplex PCR; TCRdb's copy has only in-frame clones and leaves some out. This sample carries fewer than 350,000 clones, roughly 15% of them seen once, and the ten largest clones take around 0.015%. The specimen was naive CD4+ T cells from blood. The receptors derive from a man younger than 30 with type 1 diabetes. The CDR3 runs from the conserved cysteine through the conserved F or W. The D gene is left open where the match is weak. Rows give clone size only sometimes, using once, few, many, or a class for an expanded clone.

>TRBJ1-3|NA|NA|16|TRBV5-1
TGCGCCAGCAGCTTGGTCCAGGTGGGGCCGGGAAACACCATATATTTT
CASSLVQVGPGNTIYF
>TRBJ1-2|NA|TRBD1|15|TRBV6-5
TGTGCCAGCAGTCGCACGACAGGGGGCGCGTGGGGCTACACCTTC
CASSRTTGGAWGYTF
>TRBJ1-2|NA|NA|14|TRBV25-1
TGTGCCAGCAGTGCCTCGTGGGGGGGGGACGGCTACACCTTC
CASSASWGGDGYTF
>TRBJ2-7|NA|TRBD1|15|TRBV4-3
TGCGCCAGCAGTCCGGACAGGGTGGGCTCCTACGAGCAGTACTTC
CASSPDRVGSYEQYF
>TRBJ2-1|few|NA|14|TRBV4-3
TGCGCCAGCAGCCAAAAACTCTCCTACAATGAGCAGTTCTTC
CASSQKLSYNEQFF
>TRBJ2-5|few|TRBD1|13|TRBV10-2
TGCGCCAGCAGCCCCGGGACAGGGTTGACCCAGTACTTC
CASSPGTGLTQYF
>TRBJ2-4|NA|TRBD2|14|TRBV7-2
TGTGCCAGCAGCGTCGGGGGGGGTAGAAACATTCAGTACTTC
CASSVGGGRNIQYF
>TRBJ1-4|NA|TRBD1|15|TRBV11-2
TGTGCCAGCAGCTTCACAGGGGCGACTAATGAAAAACTGTTTTTT
CASSFTGATNEKLFF
>TRBJ2-5|NA|TRBD1|15|TRBV28
TGTGCCAGCAGTTCCGGACAGGGGGCGCGGGGGACCCAGTACTTC
CASSSGQGARGTQYF
>TRBJ2-3|once|TRBD1|15|TRBV9
TGTGCCAGTAGCGAGACAGGGACACACACAGATACGCAGTATTTT
CASSETGTHTDTQYF
>TRBJ2-7|few|TRBD2|15|TRBV5-1
TGCGCCAGCAGCTTGGGACTAGCGGGAGTCTACGAGCAGTACTTC
CASSLGLAGVYEQYF
>TRBJ2-1|NA|NA|16|TRBV5-4
TGTGCCAGCAGCTTGGTCGGGGGAGCCGCATACAATGAGCAGTTCTTC
CASSLVGGAAYNEQFF
>TRBJ2-7|NA|NA|13|TRBV7-9
TGTGCCAGCAGCTTAGCTACTGTGGTCGAGCAGTACTTC
CASSLATVVEQYF
>TRBJ2-2|few|NA|16|TRBV28
TGTGCCAGCAGTTTGCACACGACAGGGAACACCGGGGAGCTGTTTTTT
CASSLHTTGNTGELFF
>TRBJ2-7|NA|NA|14|TRBV7-9
TGTGCCAGCAGCTTAGGCGGGATTGAATACGAGCAGTACTTC
CASSLGGIEYEQYF
>TRBJ2-7|NA|NA|15|TRBV7-2
TGTGCCAGCAGCTTCCGAGACTCAGTCACCTACGAGCAGTACTTC
CASSFRDSVTYEQYF
>TRBJ2-7|few|NA|15|TRBV7-8
TGTGCCAGCAGTTCCTGGGACCTGGTGGGGGGTGAGCAGTACTTC
CASSSWDLVGGEQYF
>TRBJ2-1|NA|TRBD2|15|TRBV5-1
TGCGCCAGCAGCCAGGTGGGGACTAGCGGACCTGAGCAGTTCTTC
CASSQVGTSGPEQFF
>TRBJ1-4|NA|NA|15|TRBV4-3
TGCGCCAGCAGCCAAATCTACAGGGATAATGAAAAACTGTTTTTT
CASSQIYRDNEKLFF
>TRBJ2-2|few|TRBD1|13|TRBV7-2
TGTGCCGCCGGACAGGACAGGGTTGGGGAGCTGTTTTTT
CAAGQDRVGELFF
>TRBJ1-6|few|NA|13|TRBV27
TGTGCCAGCAGTTGGGGGGGGGATTCACCCCTCCACTTT
CASSWGGDSPLHF
>TRBJ1-6|few|NA|14|TRBV6-6
TGTGCCAGCAGTTACACCCAGGGAAATTCACCCCTCCACTTT
CASSYTQGNSPLHF
>TRBJ1-6|NA|NA|14|TRBV5-1
TGCGCCAGCAGCTTGCAGGCAGCAAATTCACCCCTCCACTTT
CASSLQAANSPLHF
>TRBJ2-3|NA|TRBD1|14|TRBV28
TGTGCCAGCAGTTTAGGACAGGGCACAGATACGCAGTATTTT
CASSLGQGTDTQYF